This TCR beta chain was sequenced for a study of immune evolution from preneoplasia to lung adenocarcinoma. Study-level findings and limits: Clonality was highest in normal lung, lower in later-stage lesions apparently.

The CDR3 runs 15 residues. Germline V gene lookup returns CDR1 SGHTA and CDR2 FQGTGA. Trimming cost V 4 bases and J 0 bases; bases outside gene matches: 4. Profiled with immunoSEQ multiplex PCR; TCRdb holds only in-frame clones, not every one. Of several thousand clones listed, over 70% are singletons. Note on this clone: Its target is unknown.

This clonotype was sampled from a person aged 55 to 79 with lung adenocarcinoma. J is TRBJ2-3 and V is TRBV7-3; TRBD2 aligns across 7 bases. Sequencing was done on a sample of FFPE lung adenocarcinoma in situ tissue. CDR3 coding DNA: TGTGCCAGCAGCTCCGCGGGGGTTAGCACAGATACGCAGTATTTT. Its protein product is CASSSAGVSTDTQYF.